These 10 T cell receptor beta chains came from one sample sequenced in a study of CD8 T cells in Susac syndrome. With random hexamers, roughly 0.5 to 1 ug RNA was reverse transcribed. TCRdb used MiXCR to reprocess the immunoSEQ multiplex PCR reads, holding one entry per CDR3 protein. The repertoire includes about 290,000 distinct CDR3 sequences, approximately 85% of them detected once, and approximately 0.2% sits in the top ten. The sample consisted of CD8+ T cells from PBMCs. The receptors derive from a human donor with multiple sclerosis.

The chain joins TRBV9 to TRBJ2-7, with 9 bases fitting TRBD1. From germline, CDR1 is SGDLS and CDR2 YYNGEE. The CDR3 consists of 15 residues. Trimming at V came to 2 bases and at J to 3 bases, leaving 6 bases not matched to a gene. This CDR3 reads CASSVLPTGGYEQYF. The CDR3 nucleotides read TGTGCCAGCAGCGTCTTACCGACAGGGGGCTACGAGCAGTACTTC.

V and J are TRBV9 and TRBJ2-1, with 10 bases aligning to TRBD2. The CDR3 covers 16 residues. The V gene end was trimmed by 4 bases and the J gene end by 6 bases; junction bases not matched to a gene: 10. Germline CDR1 SGDLS, CDR2 YYNGEE. The CDR3 DNA follows: TGTGCCAGCAGCTCCCGGACTAGCGGAGTAGCCAATGAGCAGTTCTTC. Its translation is CASSSRTSGVANEQFF.

The chain employs TRBV4-1 and TRBJ1-2; 9 bases are a match to TRBD1. Germline loops: CDR1 MGHRA, CDR2 YSYEKL. The CDR3 length is 17 residues. V dropped 0 bases and J dropped 4; count of bases not matched to a gene: 9. The CDR3 region is CASSQDGTGSLSYGYTF. For the CDR3, the DNA is TGCGCCAGCAGCCAAGACGGGACAGGGTCATTGAGCTATGGCTACACCTTC.

To note about this clonotype: At one end, the junction sequence differs from germline, possibly due to a read error. The CDR3 loop reads CSADRRDSYESFF. The CDR3 region has the DNA TGCAGTGCGGATCGGAGGGACAGTTATGAATCTTTCTTT. The chain carries TRBV20-1 and TRBJ1-1, with 7 bases fitting TRBD1. CDR1 is DFQATT and CDR2 is SNEGSKA in the germline V gene (reference sequence). The CDR3 runs 13 residues.

This chain joins TRBV27 and TRBJ2-5, with D unclear. The CDR3 has 13 residues. Germline V gene sequence: CDR1 MNHEY, CDR2 SMNVEV (reference sequence). Trimming took off 4 bases at V and 4 bases at J, with 10 bases between the two ends. CDR3 loop: CASSSDAPETQYF. CDR3 in DNA: TGTGCCAGCAGTTCAGACGCGCCAGAGACCCAGTACTTC.

In its sample, this clonotype was seen once. CDR3 coding DNA: TGTGCCAGCAGCTTAAAGGGAGCAGGCGGGGAGCTGTTTTTT. Protein sequence: CASSLKGAGGELFF. The genes are TRBV11-2 and TRBJ2-2, with D possibly being TRBD2 (5 bases). Germline lookup yields CDR1 SGHAT and CDR2 FQNNGV. There are 14 residues in the CDR3. The ends were cut back, 2 bases at V and 7 bases at J, with 11 bases in the middle. The full variable domain, completed using reference TRBV11-2 and TRBJ2-2, is EAGVAQSPRYKIIEKRQSVAFWCNPISGHATLYWYQQILGQGPKLLIQFQNNGVVDDSQLPKDRFSAERLKGVDSTLKIQPAKLEDSAVYLCASSLKGAGGELFFGEGSRLTVL.

This clonotype was counted only a few times. The chain links TRBV20-1 to TRBJ2-7, with unresolved D. The CDR3 has 14 residues. Germline CDR1 is DFQATT and CDR2 is SNEGSKA (reference sequence). V lost 0 bases and J lost 5, with 14 bases in between. In nucleotides, the CDR3 is TGCAGTGCTAGAGACTTAGAGCAGGCGAACGAGCAGTACTTC. It codes for CSARDLEQANEQYF.

This clonotype was observed a single time. This sequence joins TRBV5-6 and TRBJ2-1, with TRBD1 identical over 7 bases. The germline CDR1 and CDR2 sequences are SGHDT and YYEEEE. The CDR3 extends over 15 amino acids. V dropped 1 base and J dropped 4; count of bases not matched to a gene: 5. The CDR3 DNA reads TGTGCCAGCAGCTTGTTTGGGACAGTATACAATGAGCAGTTCTTC. This codes for CASSLFGTVYNEQFF.

This chain links TRBV5-4 with TRBJ2-7, with D unresolved. V lost 1 base and J 6 bases, leaving 14 bases between the germline ends. Germline loops: CDR1 SGHNT, CDR2 YYREEE (reference sequence). This CDR3 region has 14 residues. CDR3 residues: CASSLRWPLGEQYF. CDR3 nucleotides: TGTGCCAGCAGCTTGCGGTGGCCGCTCGGCGAGCAGTACTTC.

Written as DNA, the CDR3 is TGTGCCAGCAGCCCGGGGACCCATAACACCGGGGAGCTGTTTTTT. This translates into CASSPGTHNTGELFF. The rearrangement uses TRBV28 and TRBJ2-2; D is possibly TRBD1 or TRBD2 (5 bases each). Looked up from germline, CDR1 is MDHEN and CDR2 is SYDVKM. Trimming stripped 6 bases from V and 2 bases from J, with 13 bases between. CDR3 length equals 15 residues.